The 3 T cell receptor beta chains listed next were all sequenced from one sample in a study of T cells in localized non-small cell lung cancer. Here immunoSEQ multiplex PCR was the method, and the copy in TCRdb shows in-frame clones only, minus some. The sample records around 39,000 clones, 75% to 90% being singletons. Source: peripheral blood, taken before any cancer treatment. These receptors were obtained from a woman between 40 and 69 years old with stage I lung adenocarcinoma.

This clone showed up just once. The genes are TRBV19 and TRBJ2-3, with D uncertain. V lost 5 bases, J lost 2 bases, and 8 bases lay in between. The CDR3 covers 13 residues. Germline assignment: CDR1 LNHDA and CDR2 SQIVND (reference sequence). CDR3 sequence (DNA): TGTGCCAGTAGTCTTCCGGCCACAGATACGCAGTATTTT. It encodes CASSLPATDTQYF.

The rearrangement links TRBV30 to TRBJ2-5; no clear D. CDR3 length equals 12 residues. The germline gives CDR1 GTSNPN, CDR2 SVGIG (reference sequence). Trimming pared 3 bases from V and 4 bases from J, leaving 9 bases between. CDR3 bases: TGTGCCTGGAGATTTGATCGAGAGACCCAGTACTTC. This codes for CAWRFDRETQYF.

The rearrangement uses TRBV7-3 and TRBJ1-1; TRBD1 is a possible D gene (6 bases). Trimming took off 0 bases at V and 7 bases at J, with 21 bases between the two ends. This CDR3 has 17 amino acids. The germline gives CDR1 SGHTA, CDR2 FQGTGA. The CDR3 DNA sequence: TGTGCCAGCAGCTTAACGGGATACAGGGAGCAAGAGGATGAAGCTTTCTTT. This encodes CASSLTGYREQEDEAFF.